These 29 T cell receptor beta chains share one sample of origin, sequenced in a study of shared clonotypes between healthy human individuals. Method: immunoSEQ multiplex PCR; TCRdb's copy keeps in-frame clones and lacks some. The repertoire holds some 2 million clones, with 85% to 95% as singletons. CD45RO-negative, CCR7-positively selected cells formed the naive CD8 fraction, excluding terminally differentiated effector memory CD45RA+ cells. Sequencing used naive CD8+ T cells sorted from blood. The receptors shown here come from a man between 18 and 35 years old in good health.

The rearrangement links TRBV28 to TRBJ1-2; D is possibly TRBD1 (5 bases). The CDR3 runs 14 residues. Germline lookup yields CDR1 MDHEN and CDR2 SYDVKM. Trimming cost V 6 bases and J 7 bases, with 18 bases left between them. The CDR3 coding sequence is TGTGCCAGCAGCCAGGCCCCGGGGGACGGTGGCTACACCTTC. It specifies CASSQAPGDGGYTF.

This chain links TRBV4-1 with TRBJ2-7; 7 positions agree with TRBD1. CDR1 is MGHRA and CDR2 is YSYEKL in the germline V gene. The V gene end was trimmed by 7 bases and the J gene end by 0 bases; junction bases not matched to a gene: 15. The CDR3 spans 17 residues. This CDR3 is CASTPSPTGYSSYEQYF. The CDR3 DNA follows: TGCGCCAGCACACCTAGTCCGACAGGGTATAGCTCCTACGAGCAGTACTTC.

The chain carries TRBV10-3 and TRBJ2-5, with 10 bases aligning to TRBD2. J gave up 3 bases and V 0 bases, and 10 bases lay outside the gene matches. The CDR3 loop spans 18 amino acids. The germline V gene encodes CDR1 ENHRY and CDR2 SYGVKD. The CDR3 bases are TGTGCCATCAGTGAGTCGGAGCGGGGGGGCATCGGGAAAGAGACCCAGTACTTC. Translation gives CAISESERGGIGKETQYF.

Worth noting for this clone: This sample also contains other DNA sequences that code for the same CDR3. V and J are TRBV5-4 and TRBJ2-5; TRBD2 might be the D (5 bases). The CDR3 contains 13 residues. The germline V gene has CDR1 SGHNT and CDR2 YYREEE (reference sequence). Between the trimmed V and J ends, which lost 2 bases and 4 bases, there was a span of 9 bases. The CDR3 reads CASSFGGGETQYF. The CDR3 region has the DNA TGTGCCAGCAGCTTCGGCGGAGGAGAGACCCAGTACTTC.

V is TRBV6-1 and J is TRBJ2-7; 7 positions match TRBD2. Germline values: CDR1 MNHNS, CDR2 SASEGT. The CDR3 is 14 amino acids. The V gene end was trimmed by 7 bases and the J gene end by 3 bases; junction bases not matched to a gene: 9. This chain's CDR3 is CASTAGTIVYEQYF. Written as DNA, the CDR3 is TGTGCCAGCACGGCCGGGACTATAGTCTACGAGCAGTACTTC.

The chain couples TRBV13 to TRBJ2-7; D not certain. Trimming shortened V by 3 bases and J by 2 bases, and 8 bases separated the two germline ends. Germline V CDR1 and CDR2: PRHDT, FYEKMQ (reference sequence). This CDR3 contains 13 residues. CDR3 region: CASSFQVTYEQYF. The CDR3 nucleotides read TGTGCCAGCAGCTTTCAGGTAACCTACGAGCAGTACTTC.

The chain joins TRBV10-3 to TRBJ1-1, with 7 nucleotides matching TRBD1. Germline trimming cut 10 bases from V and 3 bases from J; bases unmatched to any gene: 11. Germline-derived CDR1 and CDR2 are ENHRY and SYGVKD. CDR3 length: 14 amino acids. The CDR3, as DNA: TGTGCCAGTACCGAGACAGGGTTTGACACTGAAGCTTTCTTT. Protein: CASTETGFDTEAFF.

The chain combines TRBV4-3 with TRBJ2-3, with D perhaps TRBD2 (6 bases). The CDR3 is 17 amino acids. Germline V gives CDR1 LGHNA, CDR2 YSLEER. Trimming stripped 0 bases from V and 0 bases from J, with 13 bases between. The DNA of the CDR3 is TGCGCCAGCAGCCAAGATCCCGCGGGAAGCAGCACAGATACGCAGTATTTT. As protein: CASSQDPAGSSTDTQYF.

J is TRBJ2-5 and V is TRBV5-6; D is unresolved. V was clipped by 4 bases and J by 5 bases, with 12 bases between them. Per germline, CDR1 SGHDT and CDR2 YYEEEE. The CDR3 has 13 amino acids. The CDR3 sequence: CASSHNSAETQYF. The CDR3 DNA reads as TGTGCCAGCAGCCATAATTCGGCGGAGACCCAGTACTTC.

The J gene is TRBJ2-5, the V gene TRBV28; 7 nucleotides match TRBD1. CDR3 length: 15 residues. V was clipped by 7 bases and J by 0 bases; unmatched bases: 8. Looked up from germline, CDR1 is MDHEN and CDR2 is SYDVKM. CDR3 nucleotide sequence: TGTGCCAGCATTCCCGACAGGGCGTACCAAGAGACCCAGTACTTC. Amino acids: CASIPDRAYQETQYF.

This chain uses TRBV7-9 with TRBJ1-6; 7 nucleotides line up with TRBD1. The trim removed 6 bases at V and 6 bases at J, leaving 8 bases unmatched. The CDR3 is 15 residues long. Germline assignment: CDR1 SEHNR and CDR2 FQNEAQ (reference sequence). CDR3 residues: CASRGDSPFNSPLHF. The CDR3 region has the DNA TGTGCCAGCAGAGGGGACAGCCCTTTTAATTCACCCCTCCACTTT.

The V call is TRBV9, the J call TRBJ1-6; possible D gene TRBD1, 5 bases. V lost 3 bases to trimming and J lost 7 bases, with 5 bases between them. This CDR3 comprises 12 residues. Germline CDR1 SGDLS, CDR2 YYNGEE. In DNA, the CDR3 is TGTGCCAGCAGCGGACAGAATTCACCCCTCCACTTT. Its translation: CASSGQNSPLHF.

The V gene is TRBV6-4, the J gene TRBJ2-3, with 8 nucleotides matching TRBD1. From germline, CDR1 is MRHNA and CDR2 SNTAGT. CDR3 length: 14 residues. The junction had 0 bases not matched to a gene; V was cut back by 3 bases and J by 1 base. CDR3 in amino acids: CASSETGGTDTQYF. In nucleotides, the CDR3 is TGTGCCAGCAGTGAGACAGGGGGCACAGATACGCAGTATTTT.

The rearrangement links TRBV10-2 to TRBJ2-7; 7 nucleotides align to TRBD2. Germline values: CDR1 WSHSY, CDR2 SAAADI. This CDR3 has 15 amino acids. V trimming: 7 bases; J trimming: 5 bases; junction bases outside the gene matches: 14. The CDR3 protein is CASNEGASGVDEQYF. CDR3 nucleotides: TGCGCCAGCAATGAAGGGGCTAGCGGTGTAGACGAGCAGTACTTC.

J is TRBJ1-1 and V is TRBV9; weak D call: TRBD1 (6 bases). The germline V and J ends were trimmed by 10 bases and 1 base, with 14 bases remaining between them. The germline V gene encodes CDR1 SGDLS and CDR2 YYNGEE. This CDR3 contains 13 residues. The CDR3 protein is CAAAQGPNTEAFF. The CDR3 nucleotides read TGTGCCGCTGCACAGGGTCCGAACACTGAAGCTTTCTTT.

The rearrangement links TRBV7-9 to TRBJ1-1; 9 nucleotides match TRBD1. Germline CDR1 SEHNR, CDR2 FQNEAQ (reference sequence). Trimming at V came to 5 bases and at J to 4 bases, leaving 11 bases not matched to a gene. This CDR3 has 16 residues. Here the CDR3 reads CASSPARQGEVTEAFF. In DNA, the CDR3 is TGTGCCAGCAGCCCCGCGAGACAGGGGGAGGTCACTGAAGCTTTCTTT.

The rearrangement links TRBV19 to TRBJ1-5; D is ambiguous. This CDR3 comprises 16 residues. V dropped 7 bases and J dropped 4 bases, with 20 bases sitting between them. Germline CDR1 reads LNHDA; CDR2 reads SQIVND (reference sequence). The DNA for the CDR3 is TGTGCCAGTACCCCTTTGGACTTTGGGCGGAATCAGCCCCAGCATTTT. Its translation: CASTPLDFGRNQPQHF.

The DNA of the CDR3 is TGCGCCAGCAGCTTGGAACCGGGACAAAGCTCCTACGAGCAGTACTTC. It is translated as CASSLEPGQSSYEQYF. The gene calls are TRBV5-1 and TRBJ2-7, with a weak D call TRBD1 (6 bases). The germline gives CDR1 SGHRS, CDR2 YFSETQ. The CDR3 has 16 amino acids. Trimming left V 0 bases short and J 0 bases short, with 13 bases between.

V usage is TRBV6-5 and J usage is TRBJ2-3; D perhaps matches TRBD2 (5 bases). The germline V and J ends were trimmed by 4 bases and 6 bases, with 8 bases remaining between them. The length of the CDR3 is 12 residues. The germline V gene has CDR1 MNHEY and CDR2 SVGAGI. CDR3 sequence: CASSSGEDTQYF. CDR3 bases: TGTGCCAGCAGTTCTGGGGAGGATACGCAGTATTTT.

The chain recombines TRBV2 with TRBJ1-1; D might be TRBD1 (6 bases). Germline CDR1 and CDR2: SNHLY and FYNNEI. The CDR3 loop spans 13 amino acids. V lost 4 bases, J lost 8 bases, and 14 bases lay in between. CDR3 loop: CASSGQASSEAFF. The CDR3 bases are TGTGCCAGCAGTGGACAGGCTTCGTCGGAAGCTTTCTTT.

The chain uses TRBV6-6 and TRBJ2-7; D might be TRBD1 (6 bases). The CDR3 is made up of 16 amino acids. CDR1 and CDR2 from the germline V gene are MNHNY and SVGAGI (reference sequence). V lost 2 bases to trimming and J lost 0 bases, with 14 bases between them. The CDR3 nucleotides are TGTGCCAGCAGTTACCCGCCGACAGGTCACTCCTACGAGCAGTACTTC. Protein sequence: CASSYPPTGHSYEQYF.

This chain links TRBV6-5 with TRBJ2-6; D may be TRBD1 (6 bases). The germline CDR1 and CDR2 sequences are MNHEY and SVGAGI. Deletions cut 4 bases from V and 4 bases from J, with 11 bases between. The CDR3 sequence is 15 residues long. The CDR3 nucleotides read TGTGCCAGCAGTTCTAGGGGGACAGGGGCCAACGTCCTGACTTTC. As protein: CASSSRGTGANVLTF.

This clone was counted a single time. This rearrangement joins TRBV5-1 to TRBJ2-7, with 7 bases matching TRBD2. The germline V gene has CDR1 SGHRS and CDR2 YFSETQ. The CDR3 has 14 amino acids. Unmatched junction bases numbered 9, after V lost 6 bases and J lost 3 bases. The CDR3 sequence is CASKSGDDGYEQYF. The DNA of the CDR3 is TGCGCCAGCAAAAGCGGGGATGACGGCTACGAGCAGTACTTC.

The rearrangement links TRBV25-1 to TRBJ2-2, with D uncertain. Trimming stripped 0 bases from V and 5 bases from J, with 13 bases between. The CDR3 length is 16 residues. CDR1 and CDR2 from the germline V gene are MGHDK and SYGVNS. The CDR3 sequence is CASSEYKVSRTGELFF. In DNA form, the CDR3 reads TGTGCCAGCAGTGAATATAAAGTATCGAGGACCGGGGAGCTGTTTTTT.

V is TRBV6-1 and J is TRBJ2-5; D may correspond to TRBD1 or TRBD2 (6 bases each). The CDR3 consists of 15 residues. CDR1 is MNHNS and CDR2 is SASEGT in the germline V gene. Between the trimmed V and J ends, which lost 7 bases and 5 bases, there was a span of 20 bases. This CDR3 reads CASIILRGPGETQYF. CDR3 nucleotide sequence: TGTGCCAGCATCATTCTACGGGGGCCCGGGGAGACCCAGTACTTC.

The chain links TRBV6-5 to TRBJ2-7; 10 bases align to TRBD1. Germline loops: CDR1 MNHEY, CDR2 SVGAGI. V gave up 6 bases and J gave up 6 bases; unmatched junction bases: 8. The CDR3 covers 14 residues. The DNA of the CDR3 is TGTGCCAGCAGGCCGGACAGGGGGATCCTCGAGCAGTACTTC. Its translation: CASRPDRGILEQYF.

V usage is TRBV29-1 and J usage is TRBJ1-2; possible D gene TRBD1, 6 bases. The V end was cut by 0 bases, the J end by 4 bases, with 15 bases between. Germline lookup yields CDR1 SQVTM and CDR2 ANQGSEA. The CDR3 has 15 amino acids. CDR3: CSVEDGRDNLYGYTF. As DNA, the CDR3 is TGCAGCGTTGAAGACGGCAGGGACAACCTCTATGGCTACACCTTC.

The chain uses TRBV4-1 and TRBJ1-1; D may be TRBD1 (6 bases). Trimming took 2 bases from V and 5 from J, leaving 15 bases between them. Germline-derived CDR1 and CDR2 are MGHRA and YSYEKL. The CDR3 runs 15 residues. CDR3 region: CASSQPIGGRTEAFF. The CDR3 coding sequence is TGCGCCAGCAGCCAACCGATTGGGGGGCGGACTGAAGCTTTCTTT.

The chain employs TRBV28 and TRBJ2-7; D not resolved. This CDR3 region has 15 residues. From germline, CDR1 is MDHEN and CDR2 SYDVKM. Trimming left V 2 bases short and J 2 bases short, with 13 bases between. The CDR3 loop reads CASSLQDGVTYEQYF. For the CDR3, the DNA is TGTGCCAGCAGTTTACAGGACGGAGTCACCTACGAGCAGTACTTC.